This T cell receptor (beta chain) was captured by sequencing in a study of cytomegalovirus exposure and HLA in healthy donors (dated by TCRdb to the late 2010s). Describing the broader study: In an earlier analysis of roughly 500 of the donors, 250 to 350 Gb of sequence data and 100 million or so unique TCR beta sequences from approximately 180 million T cells were reported. An early release covering roughly 640 HLA-typed donors comprised roughly 300 gigabases of sequencing data and 85 million to 100 million unique TCR sequences. The genetic ancestry cluster associated with self-reported Caucasian donors included 81% of the roughly 400 genotyped donors. The aim of the study was to test whether cataloging public T cell receptors could identify signatures of past pathogen exposure. The study used immunosequencing to profile the T cell repertoires of 670 or so subjects and linked those repertoires to cytomegalovirus serostatus. Along with the approximately 600-subject first cohort, a separate validation cohort of approximately 110 different subjects was used. To predict cytomegalovirus infection status, the study combined high-throughput TCR immunosequencing, statistical association of individual TCRs with disease status, and machine learning. In a later analysis, previously published TCR beta repertoires from some 640 donors were re-analyzed and high-resolution HLA genotyping was added so that TCR occurrence patterns could be studied. In the later analysis, no new phenotypic data were used to find candidate immune exposures; instead, reliance was placed on TCR beta sequences and their occurrence across donors. In an earlier analysis of more than 550 of the donors, high-throughput TCR beta sequencing was used to judge whether each TCR beta V gene segment behaved as functional or pseudogenic. Alongside the repertoire data, information on donor age, sex, ethnicity and CMV serostatus was compiled. A later genetic analysis used genome-wide SNP genotypes for about 60% of the roughly 670 donors, treating that subset as a discovery cohort. Every discovery cohort repertoire had been produced on one sequencing platform. HLA typing included class I and class II loci at four-digit resolution. The number of typed donors differed by locus: 629-630 for A, B, C, DRB1 and DQB1; 522 for DQA1; over 600 for DPA1; and roughly 490 for DPB1. About five DR-DQ haplotypes were treated as single units for association and clustering because of strong linkage in the cohort. On average, 235,054 unique TCR beta nucleotide sequences were sequenced per donor among some 420 genotyped donors of the cohort, with around 19% of those sequences being non-productive.

Via the germline V gene (reference sequence), CDR1 is MNHNY and CDR2 SVGAGI. Germline trimming amounts to 1 base on V and 2 bases on J, with 2 as the count of junction bases outside the gene matches. The CDR3 has 16 amino acids, counting the end cysteine and phenylalanine. Of all the DNA, just the CDR3 is kept, 48 bases in frame from base 1. Concerning this clone itself: Its specific antigen is unknown. No per-base quality is available; no much larger clone lies one base away.

The cohort comprised some 700 healthy bone marrow donors. At the time of sampling, all cohort members were nominally healthy, though unrecorded immune exposures were likely present. The donor tested CMV seropositive and was one of the 289 seropositive cohort members. Every donor gave a peripheral blood sample, and the peripheral blood mononuclear cells from that sample were used for TCR beta sequencing. Genomic DNA extraction from the blood cell samples was performed with the Qiagen DNeasy Blood Extraction Kit. Libraries were made using the immunoSEQ multiplex PCR assay. A mixture of 60 forward primers for TCR Vbeta segments and 13 reverse primers for TCR Jbeta segments was used in the multiplex PCR. The CDR3 region of rearranged TCR beta genes was amplified from genomic DNA by a multiplex PCR assay. Amplified TCR beta libraries were sequenced as 87-base-pair reads on the Illumina HiSeq System. As for the original processing: Across the 600 to 700 repertoires, a later analysis counted approximately 75 million unique TCR beta chains, 9.5 million to 12 million of which were shared by at least two donors. A nearest-neighbor algorithm error-corrected the raw reads and collapsed the reads into unique sequences, merging closely related sequences to remove PCR and sequencing errors. To assign V, D and J gene segments, CDR3 sequences were aligned to IMGT reference sequences. Each retained sequence needed at least a six-nucleotide match to both a V gene segment and a J gene segment. Rearrangements were called productive when the CDR3 lacked stop codons and stayed in frame with V and J; all others were non-productive. Following IMGT convention, CDR3 was defined as the stretch from the second conserved V-encoded cysteine to the conserved J-encoded phenylalanine. The earlier analysis of some 580 of the donors excluded any sequence lacking an unambiguous match to a single V gene segment. In an earlier analysis of a few hundred of the donors, V segments were called functional above 56.7% productive rearrangements and were called segregating when the between-donor standard deviation exceeded 5%. To diagnose cytomegalovirus status from the catalog of TCR beta chain sequences, a statistical classification framework was built. In a later analysis, V and J genes were assigned by comparing TCR nucleotide sequences against IMGT/GENE-DB human TR gene sequences. A later analysis assigned CDR3 sequences and most-parsimonious VDJ recombination scenarios with the TCRdist pipeline. In a later analysis, each TCR beta chain was defined by its CDR3 amino acid sequence together with its V-gene family, and reads lacking a unique V-gene family were excluded. In a later analysis, some 600 highly shared, low-generation-probability nucleotide sequences were removed to address suspected cross-contamination and a sequencing artifact. A later analysis calculated a clonal expansion index for each public chain from normalized within-repertoire ranks of inferred template counts. Generation probabilities in a later analysis came from a VDJ recombination model fitted to out-of-frame rearrangements, and those results were checked against IGoR. In a later analysis, hypergeometric tests were used to score TCR-TCR, TCR-HLA and TCR-CMV co-occurrence, with a repertoire-size bias correction applied to TCR pairs. A later analysis estimated false discovery rates by permuting HLA or CMV assignments 20 times. In a later analysis, co-occurring TCRs were grouped with DBSCAN, and TCRdist sequence similarity was added when clustering was performed within HLA-allele-positive subsets. Repertoires with fewer than 30,000 or more than 120,000 public chains, plus five repertoires with anomalous nucleotide sharing, were excluded from co-occurrence clustering. The immuneACCESS repertoire file appears here via TCRdb, limited to in-frame rearrangements. These files lack a portion of the clones; in checked studies, under half of the deficit traces to unresolved V genes, and the cause of the others is not known. Clonal size and the V and J genes are those of that table, whereas D and trimming came from the DNA. The sample table holds about 110,000 clones, of which roughly 80% were seen once. Together, the top ten hold roughly 5% of the sample.

Overall study results and their limits: The authors suggested that the approach could potentially be extended to other disease states and immunological phenotypes. The presence/absence analyses assumed that sequencing depth was roughly uniform across donors, and that assumption may not be true. In a later analysis, around 15,000 TCR beta sequences were associated with specific HLA alleles at a false discovery rate of 0.05. Most TCR sequences were seen in very few donors, while some public TCRs were found in many individuals. A further reported finding was that TCR beta sequences accurately predicted the HLA-A and HLA-B alleles for most subjects in the first cohort. In a later genetic analysis, a missense DCLRE1C variant was associated with V-gene and J-gene trimming of TCR beta chains, and the association was replicated in an independent cohort. Because the 87-base-pair reads could not distinguish some IMGT-functional V segments, including TRBV6-2 and TRBV6-3, those segments were excluded. In a later genetic analysis, fewer N-insertions in productive TCRs were reported among donors in an Asian-associated ancestry cluster than the 666-donor mean. In an earlier analysis of 587 of the donors, most TCR beta V segments were observed in productive rearrangements about 87% or about 30% of the time, broadly matching IMGT annotations. A few of the identified cytomegalovirus-associated TCR beta chains were confirmed in vitro to be specific for cytomegalovirus antigens. Compared with equally common non-associated chains, HLA-associated TCR beta chains in a later analysis were more clonally expanded and had lower generation probabilities. A later analysis found that most CMV-associated TCR beta chains appeared HLA-restricted, with HLA associations seemingly driven largely by CMV exposure. In a later analysis, the rate of TCR association differed among HLA loci, with DRB1 alleles having the most associated TCRs and HLA-C alleles having the fewest. Linkage disequilibrium might explain the correlated functional status among segregating V segments, but an unknown experimental factor could not be excluded. In a later analysis, several top co-occurrence clusters were reported to appear linked to parvovirus B19, influenza, CMV and Epstein-Barr virus. A group of highly shared sequence variants was considered likely to be a technical artifact of the sequencing pipeline. Immune exposure information for the cohort was limited to CMV serostatus. The classifier was reported to diagnose cytomegalovirus status with high specificity and sensitivity in both the original and validation cohorts. This cohort had only TCR beta chains sequenced, and the lack of alpha or paired-chain data limited which features could be detected. When HLA alleles, especially DR and DQ, strongly co-occurred, TCR associations were difficult to assign to individual alleles. Over 15 rarely observed V segments, including chromosome 9 orphons, were excluded from the earlier analysis of several hundred of the donors because counts were too low. Because some donors lacked HLA typing at each locus, the association tests relied only on the typed subset. A total of about 150 TCR beta chains were listed by the study as associated with cytomegalovirus.

The chain is assembled from TRBV6-6 and TRBJ1-5; 10 central nucleotides agree with TRBD1. The TCR was taken from a female donor in good health and CMV-seropositive. Source material: PBMCs. The nucleotide sequence reads as follows: TGTGCCAGCAGTTACTGGGACAGGGGAGGCAATCAGCCCCAGCATTTT. Translated, it gives CASSYWDRGGNQPQHF.